This is a list of T cell receptor beta chains from one sample in a study of CD8 T cells in ankylosing spondylitis. TCRdb re-derived calls from the 5' RACE reads in MiXCR, one entry per CDR3 protein. This sample has fewer than 550,000 distinct CDR3 sequences, with about 5.4% found just once. The sample comprised blood, either unsorted or a sorted T cell fraction (not recorded which). Source of these receptors: a male donor with ankylosing spondylitis. Both conserved end residues are part of each CDR3. A D gene is named only where the DNA matches it firmly. A clone size is listed for some rows: how often the clone was seen (once, few, many), or a class if it is expanded.

D	J	V	size	DNA	CDR3
-	TRBJ1-1	TRBV4-3	few	TGCGCCAGCAGCCCGGAATTTGACACTGAAGCTTTCTTT	CASSPEFDTEAFF
-	TRBJ1-1	TRBV20-1	many	TGCAGTGCTACCGACGGGAACACTGAAGCTTTCTTT	CSATDGNTEAFF
-	TRBJ1-2	TRBV29-1	many	TGCAGCGTTGGGGTGGACGAGGGGCCCTATGGCTACACCTTC	CSVGVDEGPYGYTF
-	TRBJ2-2	TRBV29-1	many	TGCAGCGTTGAAGGACAGAACACCGGGGAGCTGTTTTTT	CSVEGQNTGELFF
-	TRBJ2-1	TRBV11-2	many	TGTGCCAGCAGCCGAAATATCCGGACCGAGCAGTTCTTC	CASSRNIRTEQFF
TRBD1	TRBJ2-3	TRBV5-5	-	TGTGCCAGCAGCTTGGCAGGGACAGCGACCAATACGCAGTATTTT	CASSLAGTATNTQYF
TRBD2	TRBJ2-7	TRBV5-1	once	TGCGCCAGCACTTTAGCAGCGGGAGGATCCCACGAGCAGTACTTC	CASTLAAGGSHEQYF
-	TRBJ1-1	TRBV7-2	many	TGTGCCAGCAGCTCGGGGGTGGAGAACACTGAAGCTTTCTTT	CASSSGVENTEAFF
TRBD1	TRBJ2-7	TRBV29-1	many	TGCAGCGTTGGGGGACAGGGTATTAACGAGCAGTACTTC	CSVGGQGINEQYF
TRBD1	TRBJ1-6	TRBV4-2	many	TGTGCCAGCAGCCTACAGGGGACCTCGGCACCCCTCCACTTT	CASSLQGTSAPLHF
-	TRBJ2-7	TRBV7-2	many	TGTGCCAGCAGCTTAGCGATTTCCTACGAGCAGTACTTC	CASSLAISYEQYF
TRBD1	TRBJ2-7	TRBV6-2/TRBV6-3	many	TGTGCCAGCAGAAACCGGGACAGGGGAGGGGAGCAGTACTTC	CASRNRDRGGEQYF
-	TRBJ2-5	TRBV12-3/TRBV12-4	many	TGTGCCAGCAGTTTCCAGGATTCGGCGGGGAATCAAGAGACCCAGTACTTC	CASSFQDSAGNQETQYF
-	TRBJ2-3	TRBV28	-	TGTGCCAGCAGTTGGGGCAGTTTTTTGGTTACGCAGTATTTT	CASSWGSFLVTQYF
TRBD1	TRBJ1-2	TRBV18	few	TGTGCCAGCTCACCACCTAAGACAGGGAGATATGGCTACACCTTC	CASSPPKTGRYGYTF
TRBD1	TRBJ2-5	TRBV20-1	many	TGCAGTGCCCCGGACAGGGGGCTTGAGACCCAGTACTTC	CSAPDRGLETQYF
-	TRBJ2-7	TRBV4-2	many	TGTGCCAGCAGCCCGGGAGACTCCTACGAGCAGTACTTC	CASSPGDSYEQYF
-	TRBJ2-3	TRBV5-1	many	TGCGCCAGCAGCTTGGAGACGGCCTCTAGCACAGATACGCAGTATTTT	CASSLETASSTDTQYF
-	TRBJ1-2	TRBV6-5	-	TGTGCCAGCAGTTACTCGAGATCGGGGGTCTGGAACTATGGCTACACCTTC	CASSYSRSGVWNYGYTF
-	TRBJ1-1	TRBV28	many	TGTGCCAGCAGTTTAACGGTGGTGAACACTGAAGCTTTCTTT	CASSLTVVNTEAFF
TRBD2	TRBJ2-3	TRBV25-1	many	TGTGCCAGCAGTGATTCAAGGGGGATAGCGGGGAACCCAGATACGCAGTATTTT	CASSDSRGIAGNPDTQYF
-	TRBJ1-5	TRBV10-3	many	TGTGCCATCAGTGAGGCCCATCAGCCCCAGCATTTT	CAISEAHQPQHF
TRBD1	TRBJ2-7	TRBV20-1	-	TGCAGTGCTAGAGCTCCCGGGACAGGGGGCGACGAGCAGTACTTC	CSARAPGTGGDEQYF
-	TRBJ2-2	TRBV3-1	many	TGTGCCAGCAGCCTGAACTTACGAAACACCGGGGAGCTGTTTTTT	CASSLNLRNTGELFF
TRBD2	TRBJ2-7	TRBV6-2/TRBV6-3	many	TGTGCCAGCAGTCCCCGTGGCGGGAGAAGATACGAGCAGTACTTC	CASSPRGGRRYEQYF
TRBD2	TRBJ2-1	TRBV20-1	-	TGCAGTGCTAGAGTTTTGACTAGCGGGTACAATGAGCAGTTCTTC	CSARVLTSGYNEQFF